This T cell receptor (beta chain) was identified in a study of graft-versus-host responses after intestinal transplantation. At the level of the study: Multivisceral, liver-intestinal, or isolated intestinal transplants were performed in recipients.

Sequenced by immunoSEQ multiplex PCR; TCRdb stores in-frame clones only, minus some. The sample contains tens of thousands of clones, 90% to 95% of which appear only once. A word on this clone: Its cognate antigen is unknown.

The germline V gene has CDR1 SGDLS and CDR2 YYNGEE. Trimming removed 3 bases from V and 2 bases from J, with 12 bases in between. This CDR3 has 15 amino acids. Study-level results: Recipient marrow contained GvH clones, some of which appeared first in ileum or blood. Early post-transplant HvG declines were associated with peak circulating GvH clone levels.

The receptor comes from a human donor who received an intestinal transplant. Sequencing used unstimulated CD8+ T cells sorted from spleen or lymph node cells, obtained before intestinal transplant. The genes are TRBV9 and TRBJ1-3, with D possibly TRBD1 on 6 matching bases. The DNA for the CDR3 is TGTGCCAGCAGCGCCCCCGGGACAACTGGAAACACCATATATTTT. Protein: CASSAPGTTGNTIYF. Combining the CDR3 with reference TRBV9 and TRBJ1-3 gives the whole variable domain DSGVTQTPKHLITATGQRVTLRCSPRSGDLSVYWYQQSLDQGLQFLIQYYNGEERAKGNILERFSAQQFPDLHSELNLSSLELGDSALYFCASSAPGTTGNTIYFGEGSWLTVV.